These T cell receptor beta chains were read from a single sample in a study of blood T cell repertoires in COVID-19. Measured with immunoSEQ multiplex PCR; TCRdb has only the in-frame clones, and not every one. The sample includes fewer than 95,000 clones, about nine tenths of them seen just once. The sample consisted of peripheral blood. These receptors were obtained from a man between 45 and 60 years old with acute or convalescent COVID-19. The CDR3 runs from the conserved cysteine through the conserved F or W. D genes are given only for firm matches. Rows may omit the clone size; those that give it use once, few, many or a size class.

CDR3 length: 13
V gene: TRBV4-1
D gene: .
clone size: .
J gene: TRBJ1-1
CDR3 DNA: TGCGCCAGCAGCCCCGGACAGAACACTGAAGCTTTCTTT
CDR3 protein: CASSPGQNTEAFF

CDR3 length: 15
V gene: TRBV27
D gene: .
clone size: once
J gene: TRBJ2-5
CDR3 DNA: TGTGCCAGCAGTTTATCGAGGGCAGGCCAAGAGACCCAGTACTTC
CDR3 protein: CASSLSRAGQETQYF

CDR3 length: 15
V gene: TRBV2
D gene: .
clone size: once
J gene: TRBJ2-5
CDR3 DNA: TGTGCCAGCAGTGAAGCTGGGGTAGGGGTGGAGACCCAGTACTTC
CDR3 protein: CASSEAGVGVETQYF

CDR3 length: 14
V gene: TRBV6-5
D gene: TRBD1
clone size: .
J gene: TRBJ1-6
CDR3 DNA: TGTGCCAGCAGAACAGGGGAGTCCTGGTCACCCCTCCACTTT
CDR3 protein: CASRTGESWSPLHF

CDR3 length: 13
V gene: TRBV30
D gene: TRBD1
clone size: .
J gene: TRBJ1-4
CDR3 DNA: TGTGCCTGGAGTTCAGGGGGATGGGAAAAACTGTTTTTT
CDR3 protein: CAWSSGGWEKLFF

CDR3 length: 12
V gene: TRBV7-9
D gene: .
clone size: .
J gene: TRBJ2-7
CDR3 DNA: TGTGCCAGCACCTCAGTGGGCCACGAGCAGTACTTC
CDR3 protein: CASTSVGHEQYF

CDR3 length: 14
V gene: TRBV7-2
D gene: .
clone size: .
J gene: TRBJ1-5
CDR3 DNA: TGTGCCAGCAGCTTATCAGATAGCAATCAGCCCCAGCATTTT
CDR3 protein: CASSLSDSNQPQHF

CDR3 length: 14
V gene: TRBV5-4
D gene: TRBD2
clone size: .
J gene: TRBJ2-2
CDR3 DNA: TGTGCCAGCAGCTCGGGGGGGCTTATCGGGGAGCTGTTTTTT
CDR3 protein: CASSSGGLIGELFF

CDR3 length: 16
V gene: TRBV27
D gene: TRBD1
clone size: .
J gene: TRBJ1-6
CDR3 DNA: TGTGCCAGCAGTTTATCAGGCAGGGGGCGTAATTCACCCCTCCACTTT
CDR3 protein: CASSLSGRGRNSPLHF

CDR3 length: 16
V gene: TRBV5-4
D gene: .
clone size: .
J gene: TRBJ2-2
CDR3 DNA: TGTGCCAGCAGCTTGGGGTCGGGGGGCCCCACCGGGGAGCTGTTTTTT
CDR3 protein: CASSLGSGGPTGELFF

CDR3 length: 15
V gene: TRBV2
D gene: TRBD2
clone size: .
J gene: TRBJ2-1
CDR3 DNA: TGTGCCAGCAGTGGTAGCGGGGGGGATTACAATGAGCAGTTCTTC
CDR3 protein: CASSGSGGDYNEQFF

CDR3 length: 14
V gene: TRBV5-8
D gene: .
clone size: once
J gene: TRBJ2-3
CDR3 DNA: TGTGCCAGCAGCTTAGGGCTAGCGTTAGATACGCAGTATTTT
CDR3 protein: CASSLGLALDTQYF

CDR3 length: 16
V gene: TRBV5-1
D gene: .
clone size: .
J gene: TRBJ1-3
CDR3 DNA: TGCGCCAGCAGCTTGGAGCCCCTGAACTCTGGAAACACCATATATTTT
CDR3 protein: CASSLEPLNSGNTIYF

CDR3 length: 13
V gene: TRBV6-5
D gene: TRBD1
clone size: .
J gene: TRBJ1-4
CDR3 DNA: TGTGCCACCTCCGGGACAGTGGATGAAAAACTGTTTTTT
CDR3 protein: CATSGTVDEKLFF

CDR3 length: 17
V gene: TRBV15
D gene: TRBD1
clone size: .
J gene: TRBJ2-1
CDR3 DNA: TGTGCCACCAGCAGAGACCTGGACAGGGGGCGCAACAATGAGCAGTTCTTC
CDR3 protein: CATSRDLDRGRNNEQFF

CDR3 length: 12
V gene: TRBV5-6
D gene: .
clone size: .
J gene: TRBJ2-2
CDR3 DNA: TGTGCCAGCAGCCGAGGGTCTGGGGAGCTGTTTTTT
CDR3 protein: CASSRGSGELFF

CDR3 length: 13
V gene: TRBV19
D gene: .
clone size: .
J gene: TRBJ1-2
CDR3 DNA: TGTGCCAGTAGTATATCGGGAAACTATGGCTACACCTTC
CDR3 protein: CASSISGNYGYTF

CDR3 length: 17
V gene: TRBV6-6
D gene: TRBD1
clone size: .
J gene: TRBJ1-1
CDR3 DNA: TGTGCCAGCAGTCGACCTGGGACAGGGTCAATGAACACTGAAGCTTTCTTT
CDR3 protein: CASSRPGTGSMNTEAFF

CDR3 length: 16
V gene: TRBV7-2
D gene: .
clone size: .
J gene: TRBJ2-5
CDR3 DNA: TGTGCCAGCAGCTTAGTCCCGGGAATGGTTCGAGAGACCCAGTACTTC
CDR3 protein: CASSLVPGMVRETQYF

CDR3 length: 15
V gene: TRBV18
D gene: .
clone size: .
J gene: TRBJ1-5
CDR3 DNA: TGTGCCAGCTCACCACGACAGCAAAGCAATCAGCCCCAGCATTTT
CDR3 protein: CASSPRQQSNQPQHF

CDR3 length: 15
V gene: TRBV10-3
D gene: TRBD1
clone size: .
J gene: TRBJ1-6
CDR3 DNA: TGTGCCATCAGTCCCGGGACAGGGGGCTTTTCACCCCTCCACTTT
CDR3 protein: CAISPGTGGFSPLHF

CDR3 length: 14
V gene: TRBV27
D gene: .
clone size: .
J gene: TRBJ2-2
CDR3 DNA: TGTGCCAGCAGAACTAGTCCCGTCACCGGGGAGCTGTTTTTT
CDR3 protein: CASRTSPVTGELFF

CDR3 length: 13
V gene: TRBV10-3
D gene: .
clone size: .
J gene: TRBJ1-2
CDR3 DNA: TGTGCCATCAGTGAAACATTAAACTATGGCTACACCTTC
CDR3 protein: CAISETLNYGYTF

CDR3 length: 14
V gene: TRBV27
D gene: .
clone size: .
J gene: TRBJ2-3
CDR3 DNA: TGTGCCAGCAGTCCACGGTCGCCCCCAGATACGCAGTATTTT
CDR3 protein: CASSPRSPPDTQYF

CDR3 length: 14
V gene: TRBV30
D gene: TRBD1
clone size: .
J gene: TRBJ1-5
CDR3 DNA: TGTGCCTGGAGTGACAGGGGAAGCAATCAGCCCCAGCATTTT
CDR3 protein: CAWSDRGSNQPQHF

CDR3 length: 15
V gene: TRBV10-3
D gene: TRBD2
clone size: .
J gene: TRBJ2-1
CDR3 DNA: TGTGCCACCCGGGGGGCGGGGGGCAGGAGGAATGAGCAGTTCTTC
CDR3 protein: CATRGAGGRRNEQFF

CDR3 length: 15
V gene: TRBV28
D gene: TRBD2
clone size: .
J gene: TRBJ2-1
CDR3 DNA: TGTGCCAGCAGTTTATTGCGGGGGGGATACAATGAGCAGTTCTTC
CDR3 protein: CASSLLRGGYNEQFF

CDR3 length: 13
V gene: TRBV14
D gene: .
clone size: .
J gene: TRBJ2-3
CDR3 DNA: TGTGCCAGCAGCCAACTTGGCACAGATACGCAGTATTTT
CDR3 protein: CASSQLGTDTQYF

CDR3 length: 14
V gene: TRBV30
D gene: TRBD1
clone size: .
J gene: TRBJ1-2
CDR3 DNA: TGTGCCTGGAGTGGAGGACAGGGGGCTCGGGGCTACACCTTC
CDR3 protein: CAWSGGQGARGYTF

CDR3 length: 13
V gene: TRBV3-1/TRBV3-2
D gene: .
clone size: .
J gene: TRBJ2-7
CDR3 DNA: TGTGCCAGCAGCCGGAGAGGGGGCTACGAGCAGTACTTC
CDR3 protein: CASSRRGGYEQYF

CDR3 length: 14
V gene: TRBV27
D gene: TRBD2
clone size: .
J gene: TRBJ2-5
CDR3 DNA: TGTGCCAGCAGGGTAGCGGGGGAGCAAGAGACCCAGTACTTC
CDR3 protein: CASRVAGEQETQYF

CDR3 length: 14
V gene: TRBV29-1
D gene: TRBD1
clone size: .
J gene: TRBJ1-2
CDR3 DNA: TGCAGCGTTGGACCAGGGACAGGGGGGACTGGCTACACCTTC
CDR3 protein: CSVGPGTGGTGYTF

CDR3 length: 14
V gene: TRBV19
D gene: .
clone size: .
J gene: TRBJ2-4
CDR3 DNA: TGTGCCAGTAGTATAGCGGGGACCAAAAACATTCAGTACTTC
CDR3 protein: CASSIAGTKNIQYF

CDR3 length: 19
V gene: TRBV24-1
D gene: TRBD1
clone size: .
J gene: TRBJ2-7
CDR3 DNA: TGTGCCACCAGTGATTTCGGGGTTTCGTACAGGGGGTCCGTCAACGAGCAGTACTTC
CDR3 protein: CATSDFGVSYRGSVNEQYF

CDR3 length: 12
V gene: TRBV7-2
D gene: .
clone size: .
J gene: TRBJ2-5
CDR3 DNA: TGTGCCAGCAGCCCCCCTCGGGAGACCCAGTACTTC
CDR3 protein: CASSPPRETQYF

CDR3 length: 16
V gene: TRBV10-1
D gene: TRBD1
clone size: .
J gene: TRBJ1-1
CDR3 DNA: TGCGCCAGCCCTCGGACAGGGGGCCCCAAAAACACTGAAGCTTTCTTT
CDR3 protein: CASPRTGGPKNTEAFF

CDR3 length: 15
V gene: TRBV2
D gene: .
clone size: .
J gene: TRBJ1-5
CDR3 DNA: TGTGCCAGCAGTGAAGCGGGCACCAGCAATCAGCCCCAGCATTTT
CDR3 protein: CASSEAGTSNQPQHF